A selection of T cell receptor beta chains follows, all from one sample in a study of T cells in Graves' hyperthyroidism and ophthalmopathy. TCRdb analysed the multiplex PCR reads with MiXCR anew, one entry per CDR3 protein. In the table there are about 380,000 distinct CDR3 sequences, about 18% of which are singletons. What was sequenced was blood. The receptor set was obtained from a man younger than 35 with Graves' ophthalmopathy. Each CDR3 is given with its conserved first and last residue. D genes are given only for firm matches. Where a row states a size, it is once, few, many or the class of an expanded clone; other rows omit it.

TRBV5-4,-,-,TRBJ1-1,CASSLGAGMVAEAFF,TGTGCCAGCAGCTTGGGGGCAGGGATGGTTGCTGAAGCTTTCTTT
TRBV5-1,few,-,TRBJ2-5,CASSLLPAQETQYF,TGCGCCAGCAGCTTGCTCCCGGCCCAAGAGACCCAGTACTTC
TRBV20-1,-,-,TRBJ2-1,CSAPYLYNEQFF,TGCAGTGCGCCTTACCTCTACAATGAGCAGTTCTTC
TRBV12-5,few,-,TRBJ1-2,CASGLGGEYGYTF,TGTGCTAGTGGTTTGGGGGGCGAGTATGGCTACACCTTC
TRBV6-1,-,-,TRBJ1-5,CASSHRGWGEPQHF,TGTGCCAGCAGCCACCGCGGGTGGGGGGAGCCCCAGCATTTT
TRBV20-1,many,-,TRBJ1-2,CSARVGASYGYTF,TGCAGTGCTAGAGTCGGGGCCAGCTATGGCTACACCTTC
TRBV28,-,-,TRBJ2-7,CASSPHRDGPYEQYF,TGTGCCAGCAGTCCTCACCGGGACGGACCCTACGAGCAGTACTTC
TRBV11-2,many,-,TRBJ2-7,CASSLEGRSYEQYF,TGTGCCAGCAGCTTAGAGGGCAGATCCTACGAGCAGTACTTC
TRBV5-1,-,TRBD1,TRBJ1-4,CASSLDVQGAGEKLFF,TGCGCCAGCAGCTTGGACGTCCAGGGGGCCGGTGAAAAACTGTTTTTT
TRBV12-3/TRBV12-4,few,-,TRBJ1-2,CASSLDGLNYGYTF,TGTGCCAGCAGCCTAGACGGATTGAACTATGGCTACACCTTC
TRBV2,many,-,TRBJ1-1,CASSEESNTEAFF,TGTGCCAGCAGTGAAGAGAGCAACACTGAAGCTTTCTTT
TRBV18,many,TRBD1,TRBJ1-6,CASSRIGQVDSPLHF,TGTGCCAGCTCACGCATCGGACAGGTTGATTCACCCCTCCACTTT
TRBV20-1,few,-,TRBJ1-6,CSARDPQGSDNSPLHF,TGCAGTGCTAGAGATCCCCAGGGGTCAGATAATTCACCCCTCCACTTT
TRBV20-1,many,TRBD1,TRBJ1-5,CSAREGTGKQPQHF,TGCAGTGCTAGAGAGGGGACAGGGAAACAGCCCCAGCATTTT
TRBV7-3,-,TRBD1,TRBJ2-2,CASSLAGTDNTGELFF,TGTGCCAGCAGCTTGGCCGGGACAGATAACACCGGGGAGCTGTTTTTT
TRBV27,few,-,TRBJ2-1,CASSAILNEQFF,TGTGCCAGCAGTGCGATTCTAAATGAGCAGTTCTTC
TRBV20-1,-,-,TRBJ1-1,CSASSSHRNTEAFF,TGCAGTGCTAGTTCCAGCCACCGTAACACTGAAGCTTTCTTT
TRBV7-9,many,-,TRBJ1-1,CASSVSTAMNTEAFF,TGTGCCAGCAGCGTATCGACAGCTATGAACACTGAAGCTTTCTTT
TRBV7-6,many,TRBD1,TRBJ1-2,CASSLATGDLRYTF,TGTGCCAGCAGCTTAGCAACAGGGGACCTGCGCTACACCTTC
TRBV6-1,few,-,TRBJ2-7,CASSPRDADSYEQYF,TGTGCCAGCAGTCCACGGGACGCCGACTCCTACGAGCAGTACTTC
TRBV3-1,many,-,TRBJ1-4,CASSHPGQGENEKLFF,TGTGCCAGCAGCCACCCTGGGCAGGGAGAGAATGAAAAACTGTTTTTT
TRBV28,many,-,TRBJ1-4,CASSSPGLTQKLFF,TGTGCCAGCAGTTCCCCGGGACTCACTCAAAAACTGTTTTTT
TRBV5-1,many,TRBD1,TRBJ1-2,CASSLGTGHGYTF,TGCGCCAGCAGCCTCGGGACAGGACACGGCTACACCTTC
TRBV20-1,many,TRBD1,TRBJ2-3,CSARDPRGPSDTQYF,TGCAGTGCTAGAGATCCGAGGGGGCCCTCAGATACGCAGTATTTT
TRBV5-1,few,TRBD1,TRBJ1-2,CASSGMTGDYGYTF,TGCGCCAGCAGCGGGATGACAGGGGACTATGGCTACACCTTC
TRBV28,-,TRBD1,TRBJ1-5,CASSRTGGATQHF,TGTGCCAGCAGCCGTACAGGGGGCGCGACCCAGCATTTT
TRBV5-1,many,TRBD1,TRBJ1-6,CASSSRGGGQGGNSPLHF,TGCGCCAGCAGCAGCCGGGGAGGCGGACAGGGCGGCAATTCACCCCTCCACTTT
TRBV5-6,few,-,TRBJ2-5,CASSLAGLYQETQYF,TGTGCCAGCAGCTTGGCGGGACTCTACCAAGAGACCCAGTACTTC
TRBV24-1,-,-,TRBJ2-7,CATSEGDLSSYEQYF,TGTGCCACCAGTGAGGGGGACTTAAGCTCCTACGAGCAGTACTTC
TRBV7-9,-,-,TRBJ1-4,CASRRGGGLNEKLFF,TGTGCCAGCAGAAGGGGCGGGGGCTTAAATGAAAAACTGTTTTTT
TRBV7-9,-,TRBD1,TRBJ1-1,CASSKDRGLEAFF,TGTGCCAGCAGCAAGGACAGGGGGCTTGAAGCTTTCTTT
TRBV12-3/TRBV12-4,many,TRBD1,TRBJ1-2,CASGRQGGGYTF,TGTGCCAGCGGTAGACAGGGAGGCGGCTACACCTTC
TRBV3-1,-,-,TRBJ2-1,CASSQARFDEQFF,TGTGCCAGCAGCCAGGCACGTTTTGATGAGCAGTTCTTC
TRBV19,-,-,TRBJ2-3,CASSMAGGTDTQYF,TGTGCCAGTAGTATGGCCGGGGGCACAGATACGCAGTATTTT
TRBV6-1,-,-,TRBJ1-2,CASTFDSGYTF,TGTGCCAGCACCTTCGACAGTGGCTACACCTTC
TRBV14,-,-,TRBJ1-3,CASSHGPKNSGNTIYF,TGTGCCAGCAGCCATGGACCCAAAAACTCTGGAAACACCATATATTTT
TRBV6-1,many,-,TRBJ2-1,CASSEALSGSYNEQFF,TGTGCCAGCAGTGAAGCCCTGAGCGGCTCCTACAATGAGCAGTTCTTC
TRBV3-1,many,-,TRBJ2-1,CASSHALGGGNEQFF,TGTGCCAGCAGCCATGCCCTTGGAGGAGGTAATGAGCAGTTCTTC
TRBV5-8,many,-,TRBJ1-2,CASSLWATDNYGYTF,TGTGCCAGCAGCTTGTGGGCGACAGATAACTATGGCTACACCTTC